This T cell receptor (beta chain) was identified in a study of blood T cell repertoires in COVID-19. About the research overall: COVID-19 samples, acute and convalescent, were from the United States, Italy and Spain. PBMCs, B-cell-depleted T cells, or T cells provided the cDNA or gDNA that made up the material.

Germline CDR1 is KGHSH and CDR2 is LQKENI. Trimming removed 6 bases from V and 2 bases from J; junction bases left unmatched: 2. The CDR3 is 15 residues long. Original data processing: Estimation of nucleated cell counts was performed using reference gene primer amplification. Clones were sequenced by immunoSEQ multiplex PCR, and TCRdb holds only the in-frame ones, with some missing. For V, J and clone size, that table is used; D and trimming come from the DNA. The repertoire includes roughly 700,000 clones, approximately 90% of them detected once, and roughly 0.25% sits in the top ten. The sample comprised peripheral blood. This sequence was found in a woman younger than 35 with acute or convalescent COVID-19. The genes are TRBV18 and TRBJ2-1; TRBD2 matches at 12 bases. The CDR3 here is CASSPSGGAYNEQFF. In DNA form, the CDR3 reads TGTGCCAGCTCGCCTAGCGGGGGGGCCTACAATGAGCAGTTCTTC.